The sequence of this T cell receptor (beta chain) was determined in a study of T cells in localized non-small cell lung cancer. The data were produced by immunoSEQ multiplex PCR, yet TCRdb's version contains in-frame clones alone and is incomplete. The repertoire holds tens of thousands of clones, around 79% seen once, with roughly 17% in the top ten. This clone was observed a single time. Germline V gene sequence: CDR1 SGHDT, CDR2 YYEEEE. CDR3 size: 15 residues. The V end lost 0 bases, the J end lost 4 bases, and 13 bases lay between the germline ends. The source was peripheral blood, collected before any cancer treatment. The rearrangement links TRBV5-6 to TRBJ1-1; weak D call: TRBD1 (6 bases). This sequence originates from a male donor older than 55 with stage III squamous cell lung carcinoma. The DNA of the CDR3 is TGTGCCAGCAGCTTGGGTGCAGGGGACATCACTGAAGCTTTCTTT. It is translated as CASSLGAGDITEAFF.